Sequencing of this T cell receptor (beta chain) was carried out in a study of blood T cell repertoires in COVID-19. Overall study context: Collection of acute and convalescent COVID-19 samples took place in the United States, Italy and Spain.

Under the authors' procedure: Reference gene primer amplification in the assay estimated nucleated cell counts. Profiled with immunoSEQ multiplex PCR; TCRdb holds only in-frame clones, not every one. V, J and clone size derive from that table, while D and trimming were established from the DNA sequence. This sample has approximately 280,000 clones, with roughly 88% found just once. This clone was found a few times. Germline CDR1 and CDR2: SGHNT and YYREEE (reference sequence). After removal of 5 bases from V and 9 bases from J, the junction contained 13 bases not matched to a gene. This CDR3 spans 14 amino acids.

The V call is TRBV5-4, the J call TRBJ1-1; 7 bases are shared with TRBD1. Sequenced sample: peripheral blood. The TCR sequence derives from a woman in her 70s with acute or convalescent COVID-19. The CDR3 here is CASRMDRTNTQAFF. The CDR3 region has the DNA TGTGCCAGCAGGATGGACAGGACGAATACTCAAGCTTTCTTT.